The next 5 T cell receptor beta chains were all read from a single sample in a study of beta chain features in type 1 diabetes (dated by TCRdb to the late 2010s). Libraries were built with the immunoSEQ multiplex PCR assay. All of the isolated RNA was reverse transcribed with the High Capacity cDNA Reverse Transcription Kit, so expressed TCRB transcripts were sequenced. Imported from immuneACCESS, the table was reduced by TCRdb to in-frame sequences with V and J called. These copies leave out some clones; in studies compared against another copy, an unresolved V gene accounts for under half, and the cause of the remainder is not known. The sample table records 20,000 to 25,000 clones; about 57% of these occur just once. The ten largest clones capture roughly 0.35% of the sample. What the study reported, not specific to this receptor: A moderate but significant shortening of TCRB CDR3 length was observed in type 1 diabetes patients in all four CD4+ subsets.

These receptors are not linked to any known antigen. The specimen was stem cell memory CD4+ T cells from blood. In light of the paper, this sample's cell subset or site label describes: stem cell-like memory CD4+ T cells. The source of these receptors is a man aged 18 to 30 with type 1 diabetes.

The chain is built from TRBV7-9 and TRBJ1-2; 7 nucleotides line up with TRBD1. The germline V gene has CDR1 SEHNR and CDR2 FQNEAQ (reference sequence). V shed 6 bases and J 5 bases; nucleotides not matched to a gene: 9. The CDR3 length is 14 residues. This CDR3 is CASRGRDRDYGYTF. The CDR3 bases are TGTGCCAGCAGGGGCCGGGACAGAGATTATGGCTACACCTTC. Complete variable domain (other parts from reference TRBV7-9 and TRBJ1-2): DTGVSQNPRHKITKRGQNVTFRCDPISEHNRLYWYRQTLGQGPEFLTYFQNEAQLEKSRLLSDRFSAERPKGSFSTLEIQRTEQGDSAMYLCASRGRDRDYGYTFGSGTRLTVV.

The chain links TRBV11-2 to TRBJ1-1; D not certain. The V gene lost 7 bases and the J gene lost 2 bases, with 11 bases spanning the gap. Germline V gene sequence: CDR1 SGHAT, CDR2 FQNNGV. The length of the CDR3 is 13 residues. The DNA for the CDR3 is TGTGCCAGCACCGTGGACTATAACACTGAAGCTTTCTTT. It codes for CASTVDYNTEAFF.

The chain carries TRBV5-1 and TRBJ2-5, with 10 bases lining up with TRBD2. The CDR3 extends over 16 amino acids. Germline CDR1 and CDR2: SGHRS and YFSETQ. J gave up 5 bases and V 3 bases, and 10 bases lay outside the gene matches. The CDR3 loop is CASSSSGLASSETQYF. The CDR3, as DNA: TGCGCCAGCAGCTCCTCGGGACTAGCGTCATCTGAGACCCAGTACTTC.

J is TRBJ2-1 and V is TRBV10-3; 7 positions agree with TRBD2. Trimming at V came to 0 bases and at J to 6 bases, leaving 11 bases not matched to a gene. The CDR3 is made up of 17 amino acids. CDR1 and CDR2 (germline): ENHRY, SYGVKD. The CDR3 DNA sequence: TGTGCCATCAGTGAGTCGACGGGGCGGGAGTGGGTCAATGAGCAGTTCTTC. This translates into CAISESTGREWVNEQFF.

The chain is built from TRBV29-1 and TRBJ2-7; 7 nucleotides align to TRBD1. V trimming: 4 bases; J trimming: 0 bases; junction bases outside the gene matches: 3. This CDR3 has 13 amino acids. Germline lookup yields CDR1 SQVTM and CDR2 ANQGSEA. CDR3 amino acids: CSVGTGTSYEQYF. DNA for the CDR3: TGCAGCGTTGGGACAGGCACCTCCTACGAGCAGTACTTC.